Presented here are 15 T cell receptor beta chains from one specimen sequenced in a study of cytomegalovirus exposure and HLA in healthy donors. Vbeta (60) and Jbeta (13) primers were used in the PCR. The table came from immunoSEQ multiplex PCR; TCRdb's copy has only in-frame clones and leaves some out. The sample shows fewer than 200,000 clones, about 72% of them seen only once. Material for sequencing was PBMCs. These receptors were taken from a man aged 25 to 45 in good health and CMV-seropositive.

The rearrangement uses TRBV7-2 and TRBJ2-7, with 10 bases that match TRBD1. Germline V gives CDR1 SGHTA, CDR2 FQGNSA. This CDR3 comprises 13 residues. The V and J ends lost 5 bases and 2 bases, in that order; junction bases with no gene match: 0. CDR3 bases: TGTGCCAGCAGCGGACAGGGGGCCTACGAGCAGTACTTC. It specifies CASSGQGAYEQYF.

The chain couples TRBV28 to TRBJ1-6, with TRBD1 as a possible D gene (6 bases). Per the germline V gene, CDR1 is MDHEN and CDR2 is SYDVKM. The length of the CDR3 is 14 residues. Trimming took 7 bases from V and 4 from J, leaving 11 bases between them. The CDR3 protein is CASTLGQYNSPLHF. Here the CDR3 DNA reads TGTGCCAGCACCCTAGGACAGTATAATTCACCCCTCCACTTT.

The CDR3: CASSPWGRGNTGELFF. In nucleotides, the CDR3 is TGTGCCAGCAGCCCCTGGGGCAGGGGTAACACCGGGGAGCTGTTTTTT. The chain carries TRBV13 and TRBJ2-2; maybe TRBD1 (6 bases). V lost 5 bases and J lost 2, with 15 bases in between. Per germline, CDR1 PRHDT and CDR2 FYEKMQ (reference sequence). The CDR3 runs 16 residues.

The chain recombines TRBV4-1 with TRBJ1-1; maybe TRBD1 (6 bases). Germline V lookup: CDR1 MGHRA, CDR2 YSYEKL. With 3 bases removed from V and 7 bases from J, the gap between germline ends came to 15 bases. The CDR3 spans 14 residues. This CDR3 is CASSQAQGGIEAFF. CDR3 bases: TGCGCCAGCAGCCAGGCACAGGGAGGGATTGAAGCTTTCTTT.

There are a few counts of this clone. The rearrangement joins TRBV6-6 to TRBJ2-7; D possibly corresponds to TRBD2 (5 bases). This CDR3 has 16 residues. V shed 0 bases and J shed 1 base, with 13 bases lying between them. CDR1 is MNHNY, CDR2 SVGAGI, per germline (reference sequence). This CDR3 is CASSYSWSADSYEQYF. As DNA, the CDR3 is TGTGCCAGCAGTTACTCGTGGTCAGCGGATTCCTACGAGCAGTACTTC.

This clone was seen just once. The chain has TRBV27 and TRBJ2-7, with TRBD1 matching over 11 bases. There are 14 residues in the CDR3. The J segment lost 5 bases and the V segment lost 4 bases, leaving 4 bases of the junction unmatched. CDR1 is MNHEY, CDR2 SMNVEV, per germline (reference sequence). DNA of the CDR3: TGTGCCAGCAGTTCCTGGACAGGGGGCGACGAGCAGTACTTC. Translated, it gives CASSSWTGGDEQYF.

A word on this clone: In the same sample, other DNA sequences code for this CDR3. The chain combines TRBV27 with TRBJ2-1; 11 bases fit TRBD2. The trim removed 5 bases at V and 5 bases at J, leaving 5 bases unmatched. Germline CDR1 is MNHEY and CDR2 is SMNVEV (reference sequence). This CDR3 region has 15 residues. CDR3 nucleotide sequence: TGTGCCAGCAGTCCTGGGACTAGCGGAAACAATGAGCAGTTCTTC. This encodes CASSPGTSGNNEQFF.

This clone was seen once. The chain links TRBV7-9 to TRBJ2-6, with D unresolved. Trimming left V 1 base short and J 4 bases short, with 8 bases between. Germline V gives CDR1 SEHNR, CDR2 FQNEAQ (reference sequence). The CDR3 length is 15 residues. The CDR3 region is CASSLGAAGANVLTF. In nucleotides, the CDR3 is TGTGCCAGCAGCTTAGGGGCAGCAGGGGCCAACGTCCTGACTTTC.

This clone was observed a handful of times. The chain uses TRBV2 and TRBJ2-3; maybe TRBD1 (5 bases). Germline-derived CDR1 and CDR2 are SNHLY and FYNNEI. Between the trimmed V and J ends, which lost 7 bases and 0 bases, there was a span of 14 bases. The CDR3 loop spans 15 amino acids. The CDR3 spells CASTIGAHSTDTQYF. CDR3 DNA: TGTGCCAGCACCATAGGGGCCCATAGCACAGATACGCAGTATTTT.

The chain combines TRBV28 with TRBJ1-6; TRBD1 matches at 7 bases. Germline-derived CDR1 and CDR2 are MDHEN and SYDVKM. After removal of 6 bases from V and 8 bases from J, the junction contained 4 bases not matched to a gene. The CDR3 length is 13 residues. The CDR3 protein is CASRPGTDSPLHF. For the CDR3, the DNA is TGTGCCAGCAGGCCCGGGACAGATTCACCCCTCCACTTT.

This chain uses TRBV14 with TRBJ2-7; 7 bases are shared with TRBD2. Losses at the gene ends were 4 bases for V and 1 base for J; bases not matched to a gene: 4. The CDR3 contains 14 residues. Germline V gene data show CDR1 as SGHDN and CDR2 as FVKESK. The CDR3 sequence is CASSLMGGSYEQYF. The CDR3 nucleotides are TGTGCCAGCAGCCTCATGGGAGGGTCCTACGAGCAGTACTTC.

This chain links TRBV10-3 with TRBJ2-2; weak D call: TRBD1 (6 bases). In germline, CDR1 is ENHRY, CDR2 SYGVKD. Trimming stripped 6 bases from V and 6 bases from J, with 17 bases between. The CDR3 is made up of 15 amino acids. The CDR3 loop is CAIRDTGSNAGELFF. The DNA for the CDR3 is TGTGCCATCAGAGACACAGGGTCTAACGCCGGGGAGCTGTTTTTT.

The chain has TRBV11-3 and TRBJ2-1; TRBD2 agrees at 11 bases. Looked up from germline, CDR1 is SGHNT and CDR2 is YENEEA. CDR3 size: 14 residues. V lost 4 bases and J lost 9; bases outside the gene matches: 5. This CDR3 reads CASSYATSGTEQFF. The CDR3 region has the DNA TGTGCCAGCAGCTACGCGACTAGCGGGACTGAGCAGTTCTTC.

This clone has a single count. The CDR3 sequence: CASRTTGDSYEQYF. The CDR3 DNA is TGTGCCAGCAGAACGACAGGGGACTCCTACGAGCAGTACTTC. The chain uses TRBV5-5 and TRBJ2-7, with 8 bases aligning to TRBD1. The length of the CDR3 is 14 residues. The junction had 4 bases not matched to a gene; V was cut back by 5 bases and J by 0 bases. Germline loops: CDR1 SGHKS, CDR2 YYEKEE (reference sequence).

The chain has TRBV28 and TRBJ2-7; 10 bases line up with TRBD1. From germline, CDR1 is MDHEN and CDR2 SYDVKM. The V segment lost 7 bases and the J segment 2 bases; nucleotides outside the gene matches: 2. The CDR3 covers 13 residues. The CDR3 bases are TGTGCCAGCAAGGGGACAGGGGCCTACGAGCAGTACTTC. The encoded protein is CASKGTGAYEQYF. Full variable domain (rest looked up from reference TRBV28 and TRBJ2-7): DVKVTQSSRYLVKRTGEKVFLECVQDMDHENMFWYRQDPGLGLRLIYFSYDVKMKEKGDIPEGYSVSREKKERFSLILESASTNQTSMYLCASKGTGAYEQYFGPGTRLTVT.